This record concerns one T cell receptor beta chain sequence. The antigen it recognizes is unknown. No much larger clone is present one base from it, and per-base qualities are unavailable. TCRbeta CDR3 regions were amplified from genomic DNA using the immunoSEQ Assay, a bias-controlled multiplex PCR. For the original study's pipeline: The number of nucleated cells in each sample was estimated from the amplification of reference gene primers within the assay. To quantify the absolute abundance of each unique TCRbeta CDR3 rearrangement, sequence reads were collapsed and filtered. For each sample, productive Simpson clonality was calculated as the square root of Simpson's diversity index over productive rearrangements. TCRdb stores this immuneACCESS table with in-frame sequences only. Part of the clones is absent; in the studies checked, under half of the shortfall reflects unresolved V genes, and no reason is known for the rest. Clone size and the V and J calls come from that table; the DNA yielded D and trimming. Here the sample has just over 250,000 clones; around 87% occur a single time. 2% to 3% of the sample comes from the top ten.

This sample was taken from a study of blood T cell repertoires in COVID-19 (dated by TCRdb to about 2020). In the study overall: Samples from collaborators originated in the United States, Italy and Spain and spanned both the acute and convalescent phases of COVID-19. The prospective study material was composed of cDNA or gDNA derived from T cells, B-cell-depleted T cells, or PBMCs. Subjects who had been exposed to COVID-19, were actively infected with it, or had recovered from it provided the deeply sampled blood TCRbeta repertoires that made up the dataset. The repertoires were made available in a free public database intended to serve as a resource for research on the immune response to SARS-CoV-2. Samples came from the ongoing ImmuneRACE study (first 160 participants) plus 1,254 subjects from 6 global collaborators. The sample metadata nearly always contained a de-identified subject ID, COVID-19 status, age in years and sex. HLA class I and class II types, where available, came from metadata supplied by the sample provider rather than from assay-based typing. Broad study findings and their caveats: The amount of clinical and demographic metadata varied by source and participant and was provided uncurated.

The collaborating institutions used their own protocols to collect whole blood in K2EDTA tubes. Collaborator samples were shipped for TCRbeta analysis as frozen whole blood, isolated PBMCs, or DNA extracted from either sample type. The CDR3 numbers 15 residues from cysteine through phenylalanine. Just the 45-base CDR3 DNA is kept, in frame starting at base 1. V is clipped by 3 bases and J by 1 base, and the sequence between their germline boundaries is 12 bases long. Sequences MNHEY (CDR1) and SMNVEV (CDR2) are obtained from the germline V gene (reference sequence). The chain is assembled from TRBV27 and TRBJ1-1; possibly the D gene is TRBD1, per 6 matching bases. The clonotype was recovered from a woman between 45 and 65 years old with acute or convalescent COVID-19. The sample consisted of peripheral blood. The DNA sequence follows: TGTGCCAGCAGTTTCCAGGGGACCTCGAACACTGAAGCTTTCTTT. Its translation reads: CASSFQGTSNTEAFF.